These 3 T cell receptor beta chains came from one sample sequenced in a study of human T cells and chemical hapten exposure. TCRdb processed the RACE reads anew with MiXCR; each CDR3 protein has one entry. The profile shows tens of thousands of distinct CDR3 sequences, 8.6% of them singletons. The time point: healthy volunteer bleed at 6 weeks. It was unfractionated whole blood from which total RNA was extracted. Sequenced sample: whole blood. These receptors were taken from a male donor in good health. Some clones in this sample may be carry-over from other donors' samples.

This clonotype showed up many times. This rearrangement joins TRBV11-2 to TRBJ2-5, with D maybe TRBD1 (5 bases). Germline V CDR1 and CDR2: SGHAT, FQNNGV. V shed 5 bases and J shed 2 bases, with 18 bases lying between them. The CDR3 consists of 16 residues. CDR3 DNA: TGTGCCAGCAGCCCCACAGCCCGGACAAATCAAGAGACCCAGTACTTC. Translated: CASSPTARTNQETQYF.

This sequence joins TRBV7-9 and TRBJ1-2, with a weak D call TRBD1 (6 bases). The CDR3 is 13 amino acids. Germline V CDR1 and CDR2: SEHNR, FQNEAQ (reference sequence). V lost 5 bases and J lost 4, with 11 bases in between. In DNA form, the CDR3 reads TGTGCCAGCAGCCTACAGGGACCCTATGGCTACACCTTC. This sequence encodes CASSLQGPYGYTF.

J is TRBJ2-7 and V is TRBV19; 8 bases line up with TRBD2. This CDR3 has 15 amino acids. J was trimmed by 5 bases and V by 4 bases; bases with no gene match: 10. In germline, CDR1 is LNHDA, CDR2 SQIVND (reference sequence). The CDR3 reads CASSRPGLGYHEQYF. DNA of the CDR3: TGTGCCAGTAGTAGACCGGGACTAGGGTACCACGAGCAGTACTTC.